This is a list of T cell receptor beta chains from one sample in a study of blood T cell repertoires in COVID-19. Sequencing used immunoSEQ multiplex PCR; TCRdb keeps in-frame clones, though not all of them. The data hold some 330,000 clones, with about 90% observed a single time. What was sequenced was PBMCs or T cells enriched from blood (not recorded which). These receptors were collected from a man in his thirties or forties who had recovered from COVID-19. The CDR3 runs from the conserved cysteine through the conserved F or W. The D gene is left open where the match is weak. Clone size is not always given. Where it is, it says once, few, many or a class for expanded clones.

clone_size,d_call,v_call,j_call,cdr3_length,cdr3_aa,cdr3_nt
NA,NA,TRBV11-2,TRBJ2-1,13,CASSFGGLGEQFF,TGTGCCAGCAGCTTCGGGGGTCTAGGTGAGCAGTTCTTC
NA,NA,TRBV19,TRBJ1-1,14,CASSIRLLNTEAFF,TGTGCCAGTAGTATACGGTTGTTGAACACTGAAGCTTTCTTT
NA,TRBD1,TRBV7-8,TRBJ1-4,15,CASSFDRGGWEKLFF,TGTGCCAGCAGTTTCGACAGGGGAGGTTGGGAAAAACTGTTTTTT
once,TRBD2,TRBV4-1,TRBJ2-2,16,CASSQETSLHTGELFF,TGCGCCAGCAGCCAAGAGACTAGCTTGCACACCGGGGAGCTGTTTTTT
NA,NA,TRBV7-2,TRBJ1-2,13,CASSLGGGYGYTF,TGTGCCAGCAGCTTGGGGGGTGGCTATGGCTACACCTTC
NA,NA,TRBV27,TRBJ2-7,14,CASSLGQGFYEQYF,TGTGCCAGCAGTTTAGGGCAGGGGTTCTACGAGCAGTACTTC
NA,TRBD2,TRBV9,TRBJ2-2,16,CASSVDYAGGPGELFF,TGTGCCAGCAGCGTAGATTACGCGGGGGGGCCCGGGGAGCTGTTTTTT
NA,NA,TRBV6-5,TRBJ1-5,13,CASSFLTYGVQHF,TGTGCCAGCAGTTTCCTCACTTACGGGGTCCAGCATTTT
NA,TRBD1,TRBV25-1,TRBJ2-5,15,CASSGTQGSQETQYF,TGTGCCAGCAGTGGAACACAGGGGTCCCAAGAGACCCAGTACTTC
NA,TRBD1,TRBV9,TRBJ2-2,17,CASSGTGTSKNTGELFF,TGTGCCAGCAGCGGGACAGGGACCTCGAAAAACACCGGGGAGCTGTTTTTT
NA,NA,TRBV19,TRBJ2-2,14,CASSSLRKTGELFF,TGTGCCAGTAGTAGCCTCAGGAAAACCGGGGAGCTGTTTTTT
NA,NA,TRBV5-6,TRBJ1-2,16,CASSFRLTMANYGYTF,TGTGCCAGCAGCTTTAGATTAACGATGGCTAACTATGGCTACACCTTC
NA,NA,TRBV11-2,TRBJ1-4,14,CASSLGGASEKLFF,TGTGCCAGCAGCTTAGGTGGGGCAAGTGAAAAACTGTTTTTT
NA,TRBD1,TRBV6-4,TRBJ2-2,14,CASRSTRGLGELFF,TGTGCCAGCAGAAGCACCAGGGGGCTCGGGGAGCTGTTTTTT
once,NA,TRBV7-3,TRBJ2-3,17,CASSSYPGLAGTDTQYF,TGTGCCAGCAGCTCCTACCCAGGACTGGCGGGCACAGATACGCAGTATTTT
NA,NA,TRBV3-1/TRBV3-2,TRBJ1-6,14,CASSHDGGNSPLHF,TGTGCCAGCAGCCACGATGGGGGGAATTCACCCCTCCACTTT
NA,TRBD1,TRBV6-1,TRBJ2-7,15,CASSEVGRGLYEQYF,TGTGCCAGCAGTGAAGTTGGCAGGGGGCTCTACGAGCAGTACTTC
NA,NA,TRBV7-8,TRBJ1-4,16,CASSRVGKAAPEKLFF,TGTGCCAGCAGCAGAGTGGGTAAGGCGGCGCCTGAAAAACTGTTTTTT
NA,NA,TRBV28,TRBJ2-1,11,CASTGYNEQFF,TGTGCCAGCACAGGGTACAATGAGCAGTTCTTC
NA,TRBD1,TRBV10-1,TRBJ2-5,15,CASGPGQGEKETQYF,TGCGCCAGCGGGCCGGGACAGGGGGAGAAAGAGACCCAGTACTTC
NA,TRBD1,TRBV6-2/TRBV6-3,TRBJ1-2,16,CASSHGQGAVNYGYTF,TGTGCCAGCAGCCACGGACAGGGGGCTGTGAACTATGGCTACACCTTC
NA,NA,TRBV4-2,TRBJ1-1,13,CASSQERNTEAFF,TGTGCCAGCAGCCAAGAGCGCAACACTGAAGCTTTCTTT
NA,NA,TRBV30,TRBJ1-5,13,CAWSLDSYQPQHF,TGTGCCTGGAGTTTGGACAGCTATCAGCCCCAGCATTTT
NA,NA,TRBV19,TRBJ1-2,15,CASSIAGRVWYGYTF,TGTGCCAGTAGTATAGCCGGGAGGGTCTGGTATGGCTACACCTTC
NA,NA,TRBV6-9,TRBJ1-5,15,CASSYSGGGGQPQHF,TGTGCCAGCAGTTATTCTGGAGGAGGCGGTCAGCCCCAGCATTTT
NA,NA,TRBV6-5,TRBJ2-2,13,CASSSGVTGELFF,TGTGCCAGCAGTTCAGGGGTCACCGGGGAGCTGTTTTTT
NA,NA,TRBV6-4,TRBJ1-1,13,CASSRQVNTEAFF,TGTGCCAGCAGTCGGCAGGTAAACACTGAAGCTTTCTTT
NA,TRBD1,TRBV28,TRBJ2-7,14,CASSPTGVLYEQYF,TGTGCCAGCAGTCCGACAGGGGTGTTATACGAGCAGTACTTC
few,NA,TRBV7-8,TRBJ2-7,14,CASSELSGFYEQYF,TGTGCCAGCAGCGAACTAAGTGGGTTCTACGAGCAGTACTTC
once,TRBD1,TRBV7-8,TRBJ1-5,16,CASSPARGQRNQPQHF,TGTGCCAGCAGCCCTGCCCGGGGACAGAGAAATCAGCCCCAGCATTTT
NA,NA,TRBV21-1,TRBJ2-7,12,CASLWQFYEQYF,TGTGCCAGCCTCTGGCAGTTCTACGAGCAGTACTTC
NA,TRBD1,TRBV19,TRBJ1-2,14,CASSIGDRGAGYTF,TGTGCCAGTAGTATAGGGGACAGAGGGGCTGGCTACACCTTC
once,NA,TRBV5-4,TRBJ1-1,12,CASSLGATEAFF,TGTGCCAGCAGCTTGGGAGCCACTGAAGCTTTCTTT
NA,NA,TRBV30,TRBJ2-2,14,CAWSKAGWTGELFF,TGTGCCTGGAGTAAGGCAGGGTGGACCGGGGAGCTGTTTTTT
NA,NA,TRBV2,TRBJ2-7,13,CASSTDSPYEQYF,TGTGCCAGCAGCACGGACAGCCCCTACGAGCAGTACTTC
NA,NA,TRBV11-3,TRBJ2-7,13,CASSLEEKEWRDF,TGTGCCAGCAGCTTAGAGGAAAAGGAGTGGAGGGACTTC
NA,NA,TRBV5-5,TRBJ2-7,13,CASSVGHLYEQYF,TGTGCCAGCAGCGTGGGACATCTCTACGAGCAGTACTTC
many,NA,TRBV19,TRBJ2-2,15,CASSIGTANTGELFF,TGTGCCAGTAGTATCGGCACAGCGAACACCGGGGAGCTGTTTTTT
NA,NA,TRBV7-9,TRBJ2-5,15,CASSSTHTGQETQYF,TGTGCCAGCAGCTCTACCCATACCGGCCAAGAGACCCAGTACTTC
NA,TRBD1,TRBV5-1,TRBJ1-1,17,CASSLKARDRDNTEAFF,TGCGCCAGCAGCTTGAAGGCTCGGGACAGGGACAACACTGAAGCTTTCTTT
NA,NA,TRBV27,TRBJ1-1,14,CASQGWGQNTEAFF,TGTGCCAGCCAAGGTTGGGGACAGAACACTGAAGCTTTCTTT
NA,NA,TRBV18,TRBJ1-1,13,CASSPSEYTEAFF,TGTGCCAGCTCACCGTCAGAATACACTGAAGCTTTCTTT
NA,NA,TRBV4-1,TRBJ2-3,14,CASKRDWITDTQYF,TGCGCCAGCAAGAGGGACTGGATCACAGATACGCAGTATTTT
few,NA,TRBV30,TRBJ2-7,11,CAWSPKSEQYF,TGTGCCTGGAGTCCTAAATCCGAGCAGTACTTC
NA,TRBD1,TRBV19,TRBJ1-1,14,CASSRDRFGTEAFF,TGTGCCAGTAGTAGGGACAGGTTTGGAACAGAAGCTTTCTTT
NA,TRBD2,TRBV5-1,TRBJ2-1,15,CASSLRTSGYNEQFF,TGCGCCAGCAGCCTCCGGACTAGCGGCTACAATGAGCAGTTCTTC
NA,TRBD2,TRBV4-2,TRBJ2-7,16,CASSQNSGDGSYEQYF,TGTGCCAGCAGCCAAAATAGCGGGGATGGATCCTACGAGCAGTACTTC
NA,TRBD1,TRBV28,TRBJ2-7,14,CASREEDRGLEQYF,TGTGCCAGCAGGGAGGAGGACAGGGGACTAGAGCAGTACTTC
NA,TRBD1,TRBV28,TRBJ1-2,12,CASKRTGVGYTF,TGTGCCAGCAAGAGGACAGGGGTTGGCTACACCTTC
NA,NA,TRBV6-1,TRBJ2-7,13,CASSELRVREQYF,TGTGCCAGCAGTGAACTCAGGGTGCGGGAGCAGTACTTC
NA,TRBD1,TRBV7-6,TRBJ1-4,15,CASSPSGGSNGKLFF,TGTGCCAGCAGCCCCTCAGGGGGTAGTAACGGAAAACTGTTTTTT